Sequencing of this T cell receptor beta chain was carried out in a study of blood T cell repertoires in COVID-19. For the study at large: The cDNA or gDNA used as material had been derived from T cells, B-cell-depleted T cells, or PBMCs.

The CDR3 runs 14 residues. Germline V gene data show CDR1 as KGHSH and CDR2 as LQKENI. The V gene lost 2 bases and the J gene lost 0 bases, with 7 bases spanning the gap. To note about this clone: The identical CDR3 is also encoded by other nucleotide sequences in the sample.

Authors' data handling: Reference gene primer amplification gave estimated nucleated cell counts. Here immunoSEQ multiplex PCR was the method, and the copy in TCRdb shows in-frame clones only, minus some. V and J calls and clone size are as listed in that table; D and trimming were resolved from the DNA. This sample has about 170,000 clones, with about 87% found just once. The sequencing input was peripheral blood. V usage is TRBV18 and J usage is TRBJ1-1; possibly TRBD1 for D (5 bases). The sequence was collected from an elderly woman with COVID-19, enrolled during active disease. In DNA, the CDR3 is TGTGCCAGCTCACCAGCAGGGCTGAACACTGAAGCTTTCTTT. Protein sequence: CASSPAGLNTEAFF.